Below are 11 T cell receptor beta chains sequenced from a single sample in a study of cytomegalovirus exposure and HLA in healthy donors. The PCR made use of 60 Vbeta and 13 Jbeta primers. Produced via immunoSEQ multiplex PCR; TCRdb's table is partial and in-frame only. Reported are some 120,000 clones; the ten largest clones contain 5.5% to 8%. Sequencing used PBMCs. Source of these receptors: a man aged 35 to 55 in good health and CMV-seropositive.

The chain is built from TRBV19 and TRBJ2-6; D remains unclear. The CDR3 consists of 14 residues. CDR1 and CDR2 (germline): LNHDA, SQIVND (reference sequence). V lost 5 bases, J lost 0 bases, and 5 bases lay in between. This CDR3 is CASSDISGANVLTF. The CDR3 bases are TGTGCCAGTAGTGACATCTCTGGGGCCAACGTCCTGACTTTC.

The chain recombines TRBV29-1 with TRBJ2-1; TRBD2 might be the D (5 bases). The ends were cut back, 3 bases at V and 7 bases at J, with 10 bases in the middle. The germline gives CDR1 SQVTM, CDR2 ANQGSEA. The CDR3 is 12 residues long. CDR3 loop: CSVEARGNEQFF. CDR3 coding DNA: TGCAGCGTTGAGGCACGGGGTAATGAGCAGTTCTTC.

The J gene is TRBJ2-6, the V gene TRBV11-2; D is unclear. The CDR3 runs to 16 residues. V shed 2 bases and J shed 5 bases, with 13 bases lying between them. Germline V CDR1 and CDR2: SGHAT, FQNNGV. CDR3 residues: CASSLSREARANVLTF. The CDR3 DNA is TGTGCCAGCAGCTTAAGTAGAGAAGCCAGGGCCAACGTCCTGACTTTC.

The rearrangement joins TRBV7-3 to TRBJ2-1; 9 bases fit TRBD2. The CDR3 is 16 amino acids. The J segment lost 6 bases and the V segment lost 2 bases, leaving 8 bases of the junction unmatched. Looked up from germline, CDR1 is SGHTA and CDR2 is FQGTGA. The DNA of the CDR3 is TGTGCCAGCAGCTTAGAGACTAGCGGACAACTCAATGAGCAGTTCTTC. Residues: CASSLETSGQLNEQFF. The entire variable domain, with the rest obtained from reference TRBV7-3 and TRBJ2-1, is as follows: GAGVSQTPSNKVTEKGKYVELRCDPISGHTALYWYRQSLGQGPEFLIYFQGTGAADDSGLPNDRFFAVRPEGSVSTLKIQRTERGDSAVYLCASSLETSGQLNEQFFGPGTRLTVL.

The chain joins TRBV15 to TRBJ2-1; 14 nucleotides agree with TRBD2. Germline V gene lookup returns CDR1 LNHNV and CDR2 YYDKDF (reference sequence). With 1 base clipped from V and 7 bases from J, the junction kept 3 bases outside the gene matches. The CDR3 loop spans 16 amino acids. The CDR3 region is CATSRGGLAGGNEQFF. The CDR3 DNA reads as TGTGCCACCAGCAGAGGTGGACTAGCGGGAGGTAATGAGCAGTTCTTC.

About this clone itself: Other nucleotide sequences in the sample specify the same CDR3. The chain combines TRBV5-1 with TRBJ2-7; TRBD1 agrees at 8 bases. This CDR3 region has 15 residues. Per the germline V gene, CDR1 is SGHRS and CDR2 is YFSETQ. Trimming took 0 bases from V and 5 from J; bases not matched to a gene: 7. CDR3 residues: CASSLAGQGIHEQYF. The CDR3 nucleotides are TGCGCCAGCAGCTTGGCAGGACAGGGTATTCACGAGCAGTACTTC.

The chain links TRBV7-2 to TRBJ2-7; D unclear. The germline V gene encodes CDR1 SGHTA and CDR2 FQGNSA. This CDR3 has 14 residues. The V end was cut by 6 bases, the J end by 0 bases, with 12 bases between. For the CDR3, the DNA is TGTGCCAGCAGTTCCGCCATGAGCTCCTACGAGCAGTACTTC. It specifies CASSSAMSSYEQYF.

The chain carries TRBV5-6 and TRBJ2-7, with 7 bases lining up with TRBD1. Germline CDR1 and CDR2: SGHDT and YYEEEE. This CDR3 has 12 residues. Losses at the gene ends were 6 bases for V and 0 bases for J; bases not matched to a gene: 0. CDR3 sequence reads: CASKGASYEQYF. CDR3 coding DNA: TGTGCCAGCAAGGGGGCCTCCTACGAGCAGTACTTC. Complete variable domain (other parts from reference TRBV5-6 and TRBJ2-7): DAGVTQSPTHLIKTRGQQVTLRCSPKSGHDTVSWYQQALGQGPQFIFQYYEEEERQRGNFPDRFSGHQFPNYSSELNVNALLLGDSALYLCASKGASYEQYFGPGTRLTVT.

V is TRBV11-2 and J is TRBJ2-1, with 8 nucleotides matching TRBD1. The CDR3 has 16 amino acids. The germline V gene encodes CDR1 SGHAT and CDR2 FQNNGV. The junction had 12 bases not matched to a gene; V was cut back by 3 bases and J by 8 bases. This CDR3 reads CASSFRDRTLRDEQFF. CDR3 DNA sequence: TGTGCCAGCAGCTTCCGGGACAGGACCCTTCGGGATGAGCAGTTCTTC.

The rearrangement joins TRBV16 to TRBJ2-7; no clear D gene. CDR3 length equals 16 residues. Between the trimmed V and J ends, which lost 4 bases and 0 bases, there was a span of 16 bases. From germline, CDR1 is KGHSY and CDR2 FQNENV. The CDR3 spells CASSRTADGYSYEQYF. The CDR3 DNA sequence: TGTGCCAGCAGCCGTACAGCTGACGGTTACTCCTACGAGCAGTACTTC. Variable domain in full (rest from reference TRBV16 and TRBJ2-7): GEEVAQTPKHLVRGEGQKAKLYCAPIKGHSYVFWYQQVLKNEFKFLISFQNENVFDETGMPKERFSAKCLPNSPCSLEIQATKLEDSAVYFCASSRTADGYSYEQYFGPGTRLTVT.

This chain links TRBV7-9 with TRBJ2-7, with TRBD2 as a possible D gene (5 bases). The CDR3 length is 17 residues. CDR1 is SEHNR, CDR2 FQNEAQ, per germline (reference sequence). V was shortened by 0 bases and J by 3 bases, with 18 bases between the two germline ends. CDR3 nucleotide sequence: TGTGCCAGCAGCTTAGCGCGGGCAGGTGGTCGGAACTACGAGCAGTACTTC. It codes for CASSLARAGGRNYEQYF. Based on the CDR3 plus reference TRBV7-9 and TRBJ2-7, the full variable domain is DTGVSQNPRHKITKRGQNVTFRCDPISEHNRLYWYRQTLGQGPEFLTYFQNEAQLEKSRLLSDRFSAERPKGSFSTLEIQRTEQGDSAMYLCASSLARAGGRNYEQYFGPGTRLTVT.